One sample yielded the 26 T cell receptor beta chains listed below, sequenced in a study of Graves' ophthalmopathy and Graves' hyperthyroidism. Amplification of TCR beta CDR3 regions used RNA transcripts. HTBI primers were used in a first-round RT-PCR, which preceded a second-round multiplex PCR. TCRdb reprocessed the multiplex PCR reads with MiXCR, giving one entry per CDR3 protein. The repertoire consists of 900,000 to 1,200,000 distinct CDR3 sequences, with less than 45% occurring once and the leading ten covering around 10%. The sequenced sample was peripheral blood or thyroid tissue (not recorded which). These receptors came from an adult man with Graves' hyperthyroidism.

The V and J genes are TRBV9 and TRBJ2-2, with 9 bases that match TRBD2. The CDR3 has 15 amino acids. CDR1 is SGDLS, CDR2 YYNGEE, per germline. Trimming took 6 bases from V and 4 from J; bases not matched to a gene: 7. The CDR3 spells CASKGAGGPTGELFF. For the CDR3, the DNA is TGTGCCAGCAAAGGAGCGGGAGGACCCACCGGGGAGCTGTTTTTT.

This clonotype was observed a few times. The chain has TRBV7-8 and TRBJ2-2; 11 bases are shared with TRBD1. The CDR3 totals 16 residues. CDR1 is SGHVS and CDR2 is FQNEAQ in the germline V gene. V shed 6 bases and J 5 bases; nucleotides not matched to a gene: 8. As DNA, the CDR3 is TGTGCCAGCAGGAGCTACGGGACAGGGGGGACCGGGGAGCTGTTTTTT. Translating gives CASRSYGTGGTGELFF.

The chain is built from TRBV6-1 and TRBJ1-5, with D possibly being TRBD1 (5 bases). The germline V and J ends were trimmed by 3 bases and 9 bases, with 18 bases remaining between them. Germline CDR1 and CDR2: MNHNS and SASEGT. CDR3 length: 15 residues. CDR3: CASSEALMGGRPQHF. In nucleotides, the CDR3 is TGTGCCAGCAGTGAGGCCCTCATGGGGGGTAGGCCCCAGCATTTT.

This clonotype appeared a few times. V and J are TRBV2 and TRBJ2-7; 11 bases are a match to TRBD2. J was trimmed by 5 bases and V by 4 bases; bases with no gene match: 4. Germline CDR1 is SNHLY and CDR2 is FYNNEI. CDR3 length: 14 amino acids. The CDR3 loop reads CASSAGTSGNEQYF. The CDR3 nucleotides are TGTGCCAGCAGTGCAGGGACTAGCGGTAACGAGCAGTACTTC.

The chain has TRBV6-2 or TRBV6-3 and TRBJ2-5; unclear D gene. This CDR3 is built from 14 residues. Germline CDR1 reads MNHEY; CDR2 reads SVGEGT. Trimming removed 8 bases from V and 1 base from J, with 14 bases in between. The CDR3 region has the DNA TGTGCCAGCCGAACAACGGATCCCCAAGAGACCCAGTACTTC. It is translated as CASRTTDPQETQYF.

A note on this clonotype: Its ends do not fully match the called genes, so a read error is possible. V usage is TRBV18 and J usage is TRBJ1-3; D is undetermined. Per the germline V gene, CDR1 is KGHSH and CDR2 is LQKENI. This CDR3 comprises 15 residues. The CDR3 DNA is TGTGCCAGCTCGCCACAGCAGAGCTCTGGAAACACCATATATTTT. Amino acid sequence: CASSPQQSSGNTIYF.

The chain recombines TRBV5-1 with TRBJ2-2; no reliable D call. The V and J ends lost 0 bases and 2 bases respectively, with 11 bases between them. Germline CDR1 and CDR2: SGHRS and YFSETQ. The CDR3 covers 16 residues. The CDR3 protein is CASSLGLRSNTGELFF. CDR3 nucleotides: TGCGCCAGCAGCTTGGGTTTGCGGAGTAACACCGGGGAGCTGTTTTTT.

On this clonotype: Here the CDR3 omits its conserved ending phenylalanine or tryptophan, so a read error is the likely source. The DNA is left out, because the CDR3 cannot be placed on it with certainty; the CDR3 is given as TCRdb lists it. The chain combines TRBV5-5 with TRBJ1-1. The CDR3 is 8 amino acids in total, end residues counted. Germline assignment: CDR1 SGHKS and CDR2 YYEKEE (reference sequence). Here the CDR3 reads CASSPSEA.

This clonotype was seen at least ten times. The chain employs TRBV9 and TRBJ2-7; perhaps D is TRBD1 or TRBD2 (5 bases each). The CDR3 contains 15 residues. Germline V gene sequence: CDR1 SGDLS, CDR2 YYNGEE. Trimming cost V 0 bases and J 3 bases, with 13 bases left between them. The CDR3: CASSVDAGTNYEQYF. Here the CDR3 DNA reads TGTGCCAGCAGCGTAGATGCAGGGACCAACTACGAGCAGTACTTC.

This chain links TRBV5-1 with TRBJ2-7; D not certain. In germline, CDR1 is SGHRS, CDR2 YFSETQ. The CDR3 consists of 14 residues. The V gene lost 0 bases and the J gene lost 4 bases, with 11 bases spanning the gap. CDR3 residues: CASSLDGLRYEQYF. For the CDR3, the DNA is TGCGCCAGCAGCTTGGACGGGTTAAGATACGAGCAGTACTTC.

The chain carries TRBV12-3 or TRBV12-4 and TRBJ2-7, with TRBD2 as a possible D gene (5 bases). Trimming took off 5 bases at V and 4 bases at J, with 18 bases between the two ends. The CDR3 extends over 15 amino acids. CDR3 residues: CASSPQNSGTYEQYF. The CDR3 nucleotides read TGTGCCAGCAGTCCCCAGAACAGCGGCACTTACGAGCAGTACTTC.

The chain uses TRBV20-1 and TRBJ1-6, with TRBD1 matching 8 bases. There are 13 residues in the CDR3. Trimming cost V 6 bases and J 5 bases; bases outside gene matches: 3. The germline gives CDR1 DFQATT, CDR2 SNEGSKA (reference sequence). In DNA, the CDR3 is TGCAGTGCCGCGACAGGGGATAATTCACCCCTCCACTTT. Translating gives CSAATGDNSPLHF.

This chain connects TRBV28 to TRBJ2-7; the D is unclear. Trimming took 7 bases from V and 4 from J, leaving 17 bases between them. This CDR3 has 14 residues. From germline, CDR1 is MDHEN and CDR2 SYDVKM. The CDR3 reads CASNLQRFGYEQYF. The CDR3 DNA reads TGTGCCAGCAACCTTCAGAGATTCGGATACGAGCAGTACTTC.

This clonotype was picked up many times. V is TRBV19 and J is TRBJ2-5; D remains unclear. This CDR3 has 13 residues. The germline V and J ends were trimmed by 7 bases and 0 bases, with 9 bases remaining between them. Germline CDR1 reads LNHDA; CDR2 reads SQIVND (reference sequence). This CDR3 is CASKEGHQETQYF. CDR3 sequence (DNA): TGTGCCAGTAAGGAAGGTCACCAAGAGACCCAGTACTTC.

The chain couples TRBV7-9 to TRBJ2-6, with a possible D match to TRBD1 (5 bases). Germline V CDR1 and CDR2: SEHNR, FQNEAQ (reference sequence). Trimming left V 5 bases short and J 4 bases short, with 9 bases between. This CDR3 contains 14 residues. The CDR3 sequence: CASSNRPGANVLTF. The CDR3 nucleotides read TGTGCCAGCAGCAACAGGCCGGGGGCCAACGTCCTGACTTTC.

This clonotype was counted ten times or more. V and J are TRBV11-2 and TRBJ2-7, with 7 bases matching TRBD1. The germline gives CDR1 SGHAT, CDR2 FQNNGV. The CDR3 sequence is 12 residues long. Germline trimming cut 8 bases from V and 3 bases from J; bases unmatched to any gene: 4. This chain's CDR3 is CASSWTGYEQYF. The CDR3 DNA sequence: TGTGCCAGCTCGTGGACAGGCTACGAGCAGTACTTC.

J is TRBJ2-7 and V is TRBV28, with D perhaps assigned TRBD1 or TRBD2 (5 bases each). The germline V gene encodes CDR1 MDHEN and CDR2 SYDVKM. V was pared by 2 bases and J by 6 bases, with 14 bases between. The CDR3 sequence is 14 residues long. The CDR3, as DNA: TGTGCCAGCAGTTTAACGGGGACGGGCCTCGAGCAGTACTTC. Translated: CASSLTGTGLEQYF.

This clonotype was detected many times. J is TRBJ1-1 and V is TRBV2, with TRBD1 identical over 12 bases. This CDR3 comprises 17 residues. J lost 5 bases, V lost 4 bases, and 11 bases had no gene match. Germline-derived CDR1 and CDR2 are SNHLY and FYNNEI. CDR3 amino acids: CASSVGQGARVGTEAFF. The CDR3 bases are TGTGCCAGCAGTGTGGGACAGGGGGCTCGGGTGGGGACTGAAGCTTTCTTT.

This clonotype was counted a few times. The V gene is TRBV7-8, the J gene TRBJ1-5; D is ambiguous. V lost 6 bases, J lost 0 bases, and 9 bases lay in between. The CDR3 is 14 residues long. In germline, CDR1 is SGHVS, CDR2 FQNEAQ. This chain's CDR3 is CASSHRYSNQPQHF. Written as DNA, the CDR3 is TGTGCCAGCAGTCATAGGTATAGCAATCAGCCCCAGCATTTT.

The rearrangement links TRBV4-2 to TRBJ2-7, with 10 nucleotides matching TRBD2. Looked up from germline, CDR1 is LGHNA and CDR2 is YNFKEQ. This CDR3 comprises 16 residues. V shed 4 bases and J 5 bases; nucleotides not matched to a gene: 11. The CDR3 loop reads CASSRDLAGVGNEQYF. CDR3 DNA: TGTGCCAGCAGCCGGGACCTAGCGGGAGTTGGGAACGAGCAGTACTTC.

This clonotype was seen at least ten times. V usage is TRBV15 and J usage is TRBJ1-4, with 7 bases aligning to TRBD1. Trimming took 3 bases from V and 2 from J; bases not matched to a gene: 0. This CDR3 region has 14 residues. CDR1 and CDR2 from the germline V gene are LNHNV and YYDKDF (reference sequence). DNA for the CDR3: TGTGCCACCAGCAGGGACAGGACTAATGAAAAACTGTTTTTT. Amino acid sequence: CATSRDRTNEKLFF.

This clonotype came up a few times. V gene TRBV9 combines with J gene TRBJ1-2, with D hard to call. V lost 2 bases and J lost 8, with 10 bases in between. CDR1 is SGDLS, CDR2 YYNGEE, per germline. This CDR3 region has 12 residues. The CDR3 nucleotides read TGTGCCAGCAGCGTTGCGGCAGGAGGCTACACCTTC. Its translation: CASSVAAGGYTF.

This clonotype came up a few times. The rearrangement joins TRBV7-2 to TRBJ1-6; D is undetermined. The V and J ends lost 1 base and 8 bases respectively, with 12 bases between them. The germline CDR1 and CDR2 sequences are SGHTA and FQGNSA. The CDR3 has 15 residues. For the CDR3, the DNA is TGTGCCAGCAGCTTAGAGGTGGCGAGGGATTCACCCCTCCACTTT. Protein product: CASSLEVARDSPLHF.

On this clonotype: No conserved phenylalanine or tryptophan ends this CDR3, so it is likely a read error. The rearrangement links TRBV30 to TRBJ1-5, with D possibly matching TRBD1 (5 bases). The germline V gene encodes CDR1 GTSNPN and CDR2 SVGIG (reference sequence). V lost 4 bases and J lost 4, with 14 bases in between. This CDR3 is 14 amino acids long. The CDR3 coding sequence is TGTGCCTGGACCGGAACCGACAGAAATCAGCCCCAGCATATT. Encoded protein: CAWTGTDRNQPQHI.

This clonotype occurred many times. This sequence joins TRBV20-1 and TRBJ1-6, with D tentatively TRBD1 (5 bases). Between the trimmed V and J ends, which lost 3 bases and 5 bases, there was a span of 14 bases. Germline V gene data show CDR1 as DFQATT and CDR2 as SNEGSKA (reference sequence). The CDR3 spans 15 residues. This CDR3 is CSASGASDNNSPLHF. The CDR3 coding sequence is TGCAGTGCTAGTGGGGCGAGCGATAATAATTCACCCCTCCACTTT.

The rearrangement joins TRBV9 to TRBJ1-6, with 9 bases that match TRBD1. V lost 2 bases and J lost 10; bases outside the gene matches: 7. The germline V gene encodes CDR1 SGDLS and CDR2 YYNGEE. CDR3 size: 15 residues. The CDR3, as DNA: TGTGCCAGCAGCGTCTCGGAGGACAGGGGCTCACCCCTCCACTTT. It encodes CASSVSEDRGSPLHF.